This T cell receptor (beta chain) comes out of a study of T-cell memory formation after mild COVID-19 (dated by TCRdb to 2020 to 2023). The study in broad terms: TCR sequence clusters from the two donors were found to be largely donor specific. Two young, previously healthy adult volunteers made up the cohort, one male and one female. In a couple of donors, T-cell clones that expanded and contracted after mild COVID-19 were tracked by sequencing TCRalpha and TCRbeta repertoires over time. Broader findings and caveats from the paper: The study included only two mild cases, and larger cohorts that include severe cases with pre-infection samples were judged to be necessary. Some responding clones were detected in pre-infection memory, suggesting pre-existing cross-reactive memory T cells joined the SARS-CoV-2 response. Contracting CD4+ clones turned up mainly in the CM and EM memory subsets, whereas EMRA was where CD8+ clones were enriched. The second-wave clones that peaked on day 37 were not confirmed to be SARS-CoV-2 specific. Clones that contracted from day 15 to 85 showed balanced CD4/CD8 phenotypes, whereas a second wave of clones that expanded from day 15 to 37 leaned towards CD4+.

As concerns this clonotype: The specificity of this receptor is unknown. Base qualities are not provided; no much larger clone lies one nucleotide away.

PBMCs were isolated by Ficoll-Paque density gradient centrifugation. The junction shows trimming of 4 bases on V and 5 bases on J, plus 11 bases between the germline ends. CDR1 and CDR2 (SGHTA, FQGNSA) derive from the germline V gene. The CDR3 has 13 amino acids, counting the end cysteine and phenylalanine. Just the 39-base CDR3 DNA is kept, in frame starting at base 1. Sequencing used an Illumina NovaSeq 6000. TCRalpha and TCRbeta cDNA libraries were constructed by 5'RACE with constant-segment primers, with sample barcodes and unique molecular identifiers being introduced. Trizol reagent was used to extract RNA from every sample. Library amplification was performed in two PCR steps, and a second sample barcode and Illumina TruSeq adapters were introduced in the second step. Libraries were sequenced on an Illumina NovaSeq with 2 x 150 bp paired-end reads. The authors' analysis ran thus. The reads were demultiplexed and collapsed into UMI-guided consensus sequences using migec v1.2.7. With mixcr v2.1.11, UMI consensuses were aligned to TRA and TRB V and J templates and assembled into clonotypes. Clonotypes were classified as expanded or contracted when called significant by both edgeR and NoisET, with noise models trained on biological replicates. For edgeR calls, a false discovery rate-adjusted p below 0.01 and a log2 fold-change threshold of 1 were applied. PCA with hierarchical clustering of max-normalized trajectories of the 1000 most abundant clonotypes was used as exploratory dynamics analysis. The CD4 or CD8 phenotype of responding clones was assigned using the separately sequenced CD4+ and CD8+ repertoires. TCRdb reprocessed the public reads (quality trimming at Q25 with fastp, clone calling with MiXCR) and kept in-frame beta chains. Each entry merges the rows of one CDR3 protein and shows their most common DNA and genes. These V and J calls derive from TCRdb rather than the authors' analysis. The table for this sample lists 550,000 to 700,000 distinct CDR3 sequences; around 15% of them were counted only once. Roughly 8% of the sample comes from the top ten.

This sequence was found in an adult woman who had mild COVID-19 (a few samples of this study predate the infection). The sample titles of this study are shuffled in the database, so cell type and time point are left out; the donor was told from shared clones. The chain uses TRBV7-2 and TRBJ1-2, with no D gene named confidently. What was sequenced was PBMCs or a T cell subset sorted from them (not recorded which). CDR3 reads: CASSSAPGYGYTF. The sequenced DNA is TGTGCCAGCAGCTCGGCACCCGGGTATGGCTACACCTTC. The full variable domain, with segments outside the CDR3 supplied by the reference TRBV7-2 and TRBJ1-2 proteins, appears as GAGVSQSPSNKVTEKGKDVELRCDPISGHTALYWYRQSLGQGLEFLIYFQGNSAPDKSGLPSDRFSAERTGGSVSTLTIQRTQQEDSAVYLCASSSAPGYGYTFGSGTRLTVV.